Each of the 22 T cell receptor beta chains below was sequenced from the same sample in a study of tumor-infiltrating lymphocytes in localized non-small cell lung cancer. The table came from immunoSEQ multiplex PCR; TCRdb's copy has only in-frame clones and leaves some out. This repertoire shows some 3,100 clones, 52% found once; its top ten account for about 10%. The sequenced sample consisted of uninvolved lung tissue not adjacent to the tumor. The receptors were gathered from a human donor with non-small cell lung cancer.

The chain is built from TRBV27 and TRBJ1-4, with TRBD1 identical over 11 bases. Germline CDR1 reads MNHEY; CDR2 reads SMNVEV (reference sequence). Trimming at V came to 8 bases and at J to 14 bases, leaving 16 bases not matched to a gene. The length of the CDR3 is 15 residues. The CDR3 DNA reads TGTGCCAGCGCCAATCTCGGGACAGGGGGAATTGGGCTGTTTTTT. Amino acid sequence: CASANLGTGGIGLFF.

This clone has only a few counts. The V call is TRBV9, the J call TRBJ2-1, with 7 nucleotides matching TRBD2. With V trimmed by 4 bases and J by 0 bases, 4 bases remained unmatched. The CDR3 length is 15 residues. Germline V lookup: CDR1 SGDLS, CDR2 YYNGEE. In DNA, the CDR3 is TGTGCCAGCAGCACAGCGGGGAGCTCCTACAATGAGCAGTTCTTC. Translation: CASSTAGSSYNEQFF.

In its sample, this clone was seen a few times. One end of the junction does not line up with germline, which may come from a read error. The rearrangement links TRBV7-7 to TRBJ2-2; possibly TRBD2 for D (5 bases). This CDR3 is built from 15 residues. Germline CDR1 is SSHAT and CDR2 is FNYEAQ (reference sequence). In nucleotides, the CDR3 is TGTGCTAGCAGCGTCGGCCGGGGATACACCGGGGAGCTGTTTTTT. This encodes CASSVGRGYTGELFF.

DNA of the CDR3: TGTGCCAGCAGCTTAGCCTTTCGGACTAGCGGGACTAGAGGGCACAATGAGCAGTTCTTC. Translation: CASSLAFRTSGTRGHNEQFF. The J gene is TRBJ2-1, the V gene TRBV7-8; 12 bases fit TRBD2. Per germline, CDR1 SGHVS and CDR2 FQNEAQ. This CDR3 spans 20 amino acids. V shed 0 bases, J shed 5 bases, and the junction held 14 bases outside the gene matches.

With respect to this clone: The same CDR3 also results from other DNA sequences found in this sample. The rearrangement uses TRBV11-2 and TRBJ1-1, with D maybe TRBD1 (5 bases). The germline V gene has CDR1 SGHAT and CDR2 FQNNGV. V was cut by 1 base and J by 11 bases, with 11 bases left in between. CDR3 length equals 12 residues. CDR3 DNA sequence: TGTGCCAGCAGCTTAGTCGAGGGGAGGGCTTTCTTT. It yields the protein CASSLVEGRAFF.

The V gene is TRBV6-5, the J gene TRBJ1-5, with 8 bases matching TRBD1. V dropped 5 bases and J dropped 7; count of bases not matched to a gene: 10. CDR3 length: 15 amino acids. The germline CDR1 and CDR2 sequences are MNHEY and SVGAGI. CDR3 region: CASSASGGAGQPQHF. DNA for the CDR3: TGTGCCAGCAGTGCCTCAGGGGGCGCCGGACAGCCCCAGCATTTT.

The rearrangement joins TRBV29-1 to TRBJ2-7; 10 bases map to TRBD1. Per germline, CDR1 SQVTM and CDR2 ANQGSEA. V gave up 6 bases and J gave up 0 bases; unmatched junction bases: 8. This CDR3 is built from 15 residues. The CDR3 here is CSVKTGTGVSYEQYF. Written as DNA, the CDR3 is TGCAGCGTAAAAACCGGGACAGGGGTCTCCTACGAGCAGTACTTC.

The CDR3 region is CASSPRGSGDTDTQYF. The CDR3 bases are TGTGCCAGTAGTCCCCGGGGTAGCGGGGACACAGATACGCAGTATTTT. The chain has TRBV19 and TRBJ2-3; 8 nucleotides line up with TRBD2. This CDR3 comprises 16 residues. The ends lost 5 bases at V and 2 bases at J; junction bases unmatched: 9. CDR1 LNHDA and CDR2 SQIVND come from the germline V gene (reference sequence).

This clone was detected only once. The chain uses TRBV10-2 and TRBJ2-7; D unresolved. The CDR3 is 14 amino acids. In germline, CDR1 is WSHSY, CDR2 SAAADI. V lost 0 bases to trimming and J lost 5 bases, with 11 bases between them. For the CDR3, the DNA is TGCGCCAGCAGTGAGTCACGGAATGGGAACGAGCAGTACTTC. Amino acid sequence: CASSESRNGNEQYF.

The rearrangement uses TRBV30 and TRBJ1-3; D not certain. V was pared by 2 bases and J by 5 bases, with 10 bases between. The germline CDR1 and CDR2 sequences are GTSNPN and SVGIG (reference sequence). CDR3 size: 13 residues. The CDR3 sequence is CAWSPLTRNTIYF. The CDR3 coding sequence is TGTGCCTGGAGTCCCCTCACAAGAAACACCATATATTTT. Filled out from reference TRBV30 and TRBJ1-3, the complete variable domain reads SQTIHQWPATLVQPVGSPLSLECTVEGTSNPNLYWYRQAAGRGLQLLFYSVGIGQISSEVPQNLSASRPQDRQFILSSKKLLLSDSGFYLCAWSPLTRNTIYFGEGSWLTVV.

The gene calls are TRBV27 and TRBJ2-3, with TRBD2 matching over 7 bases. The ends lost 6 bases at V and 5 bases at J; junction bases unmatched: 5. The CDR3 extends over 13 amino acids. Germline loops: CDR1 MNHEY, CDR2 SMNVEV (reference sequence). The chain's CDR3 is CASRREIGDTQYF. The DNA of the CDR3 is TGTGCCAGCAGGCGGGAGATAGGAGATACGCAGTATTTT.

The V and J genes are TRBV7-6 and TRBJ2-5; D tentatively fits TRBD1 or TRBD2 (5 bases each). Germline CDR1 SGHVS, CDR2 FNYEAQ. V lost 4 bases to trimming and J lost 5 bases, with 17 bases between them. The CDR3 has 15 amino acids. The CDR3, as DNA: TGTGCCAGCAGCTCTAACGAGGGGAGAAGCGAGACCCAGTACTTC. It yields the protein CASSSNEGRSETQYF. The whole variable domain, remainder taken from reference TRBV7-6 and TRBJ2-5, is GAGVSQSPRYKVTKRGQDVALRCDPISGHVSLYWYRQALGQGPEFLTYFNYEAQQDKSGLPNDRFSAERPEGSISTLTIQRTEQRDSAMYRCASSSNEGRSETQYFGPGTRLLVL.

The chain links TRBV5-1 to TRBJ1-1; D is undetermined. CDR3 size: 15 residues. Trimming shortened V by 0 bases and J by 1 base, and 10 bases separated the two germline ends. Germline values: CDR1 SGHRS, CDR2 YFSETQ. The CDR3 region has the DNA TGCGCCAGCAGCTTGGATGGCAGACCGAACACTGAAGCTTTCTTT. Protein sequence: CASSLDGRPNTEAFF.

The count of this clone is one. The CDR3 loop is CATSRDEGTGELFF. In DNA form, the CDR3 reads TGTGCCACCAGCAGAGACGAGGGCACCGGGGAGCTGTTTTTT. V usage is TRBV15 and J usage is TRBJ2-2; D is possibly TRBD2 (5 bases). This CDR3 is 14 amino acids long. Germline values: CDR1 LNHNV, CDR2 YYDKDF (reference sequence). Trimming took 0 bases from V and 4 from J, leaving 6 bases between them.

The V and J genes are TRBV6-6 and TRBJ1-5; weak D call: TRBD1 (6 bases). The germline CDR1 and CDR2 sequences are MNHNY and SVGAGI (reference sequence). V was clipped by 6 bases and J by 2 bases, with 14 bases between them. The CDR3 extends over 15 amino acids. The CDR3 nucleotides are TGTGCCAGCAGCCAAGGGGGTCTCGGCAATCAGCCCCAGCATTTT. Its protein product is CASSQGGLGNQPQHF.

This clone occurred a few times. This chain uses TRBV6-6 with TRBJ2-5; unclear D gene. Trimming removed 7 bases from V and 2 bases from J, with 8 bases in between. The germline CDR1 and CDR2 sequences are MNHNY and SVGAGI (reference sequence). The CDR3 loop spans 12 amino acids. CDR3 DNA: TGTGCCAGCAATGCAGGACAAGAGACCCAGTACTTC. It encodes CASNAGQETQYF.

The chain links TRBV29-1 to TRBJ2-5; 11 bases match TRBD2. The V gene's germline CDR1 is SQVTM and CDR2 ANQGSEA. The CDR3 length is 14 residues. V trimming: 7 bases; J trimming: 4 bases; junction bases outside the gene matches: 8. CDR3 region: CSGTSGGVRETQYF. DNA of the CDR3: TGCAGCGGAACTAGCGGGGGAGTTCGAGAGACCCAGTACTTC.

This clone has a handful of counts. The J gene is TRBJ1-6, the V gene TRBV9, with D perhaps TRBD1 (6 bases). This CDR3 is 14 amino acids long. V was trimmed by 5 bases and J by 6 bases, leaving 12 bases between them. Germline V CDR1 and CDR2: SGDLS, YYNGEE. The CDR3 spells CASRDAGANSPLHF. The CDR3 DNA is TGTGCCAGCAGGGACGCAGGGGCTAATTCACCCCTCCACTTT.

The chain combines TRBV7-2 with TRBJ2-3; 9 bases align to TRBD2. CDR1 is SGHTA, CDR2 FQGNSA, per germline. J was trimmed by 2 bases and V by 3 bases; bases with no gene match: 3. The CDR3 is 15 amino acids. CDR3 DNA: TGTGCCAGCAGCTTGGGGACTAGCCCCACAGATACGCAGTATTTT. It specifies CASSLGTSPTDTQYF.

The CDR3 protein is CASTLDRANSPLHF. The CDR3 nucleotides read TGTGCCAGCACCCTGGACAGGGCAAATTCACCCCTCCACTTT. V usage is TRBV6-1 and J usage is TRBJ1-6; 8 nucleotides line up with TRBD1. CDR1 is MNHNS, CDR2 SASEGT, per germline. Unmatched junction bases numbered 6, after V lost 7 bases and J lost 7 bases. CDR3 length: 14 amino acids.

The V gene is TRBV29-1, the J gene TRBJ2-7; 7 bases agree with TRBD2. V lost 4 bases, J lost 7 bases, and 13 bases stayed unmatched. Germline V gives CDR1 SQVTM, CDR2 ANQGSEA. CDR3 length: 14 residues. The CDR3 coding sequence is TGCAGCGTTGGTATATCGGGAGGAGGAGGTGAGCAGTACTTC. Protein product: CSVGISGGGGEQYF.

V usage is TRBV5-6 and J usage is TRBJ2-7, with TRBD2 identical over 10 bases. Germline CDR1 is SGHDT and CDR2 is YYEEEE. The CDR3 is made up of 15 amino acids. J was trimmed by 4 bases and V by 4 bases; bases with no gene match: 8. The CDR3 DNA sequence: TGTGCCAGCAGCCCCGCCAGCGGGGGGGCGTACGAGCAGTACTTC. It codes for CASSPASGGAYEQYF. Supplemented by reference TRBV5-6 and TRBJ2-7, the full variable domain reads DAGVTQSPTHLIKTRGQQVTLRCSPKSGHDTVSWYQQALGQGPQFIFQYYEEEERQRGNFPDRFSGHQFPNYSSELNVNALLLGDSALYLCASSPASGGAYEQYFGPGTRLTVT.